The next 2 T cell receptor beta chains were all read from a single sample in a study of CD8+ T cells in alopecia areata. The sequencing template was cDNA reverse transcribed from extracted RNA. Sequenced by immunoSEQ multiplex PCR; TCRdb stores in-frame clones only, minus some. The sample carries 180,000 or so clones, 67% recorded once. Here the sequenced sample was CD8+ T cells sorted from blood, taken at week 0. These receptors all stem from a human donor with alopecia areata.

This chain links TRBV5-1 with TRBJ2-7, with 7 positions matching TRBD1. V trimming: 4 bases; J trimming: 5 bases; junction bases outside the gene matches: 6. CDR1 SGHRS and CDR2 YFSETQ come from the germline V gene. CDR3 length: 13 amino acids. The CDR3 DNA follows: TGCGCCAGCAGCAAAGGGACAGCCCACGAGCAGTACTTC. As protein: CASSKGTAHEQYF.

The gene calls are TRBV6-5 and TRBJ2-5, with TRBD1 matching over 11 bases. Germline lookup yields CDR1 MNHEY and CDR2 SVGAGI. The CDR3 contains 16 residues. Germline trimming cut 2 bases from V and 5 bases from J; bases unmatched to any gene: 7. The CDR3 DNA follows: TGTGCCAGCAGTTACCAATGGACAGGGGGCATGGAGACCCAGTACTTC. This encodes CASSYQWTGGMETQYF.